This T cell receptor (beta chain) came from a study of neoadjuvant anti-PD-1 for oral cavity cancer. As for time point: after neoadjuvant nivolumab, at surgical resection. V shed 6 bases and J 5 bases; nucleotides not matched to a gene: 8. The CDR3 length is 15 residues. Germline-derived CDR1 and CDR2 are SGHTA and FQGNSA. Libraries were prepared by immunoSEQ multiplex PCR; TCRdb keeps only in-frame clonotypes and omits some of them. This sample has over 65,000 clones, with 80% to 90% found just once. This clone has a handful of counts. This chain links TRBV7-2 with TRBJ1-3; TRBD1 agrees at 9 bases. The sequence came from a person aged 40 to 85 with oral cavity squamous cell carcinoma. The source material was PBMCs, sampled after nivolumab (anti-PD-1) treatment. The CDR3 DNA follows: TGTGCCAGCAGATTCGGGACAGGGTCGCGAAACACCATATATTTT. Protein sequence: CASRFGTGSRNTIYF.